This T cell receptor beta chain was observed in a study of CD8+CD57+ T cells in acquired aplastic anemia. Whole-study context: Sorted CD4+ and CD8+ cells gave an average of about 3.4 ug of DNA.

Before being chosen for sequencing, patients had shown CD8+CD57+ cell expansion by flow cytometry. All patients had severe acquired aplastic anemia. General study points: Patients were compared with controls for CD8+ Simpson's diversity, and no significant difference emerged. It was found that more than 25 CD8+ CDR3 sequences were shared between patients and controls.

The template used for profiling TCR beta VDJ and CDR3 was genomic DNA. MiXCR was run by TCRdb on the reads, yielding one entry per CDR3 protein. This table has 150,000 to 200,000 distinct CDR3 sequences, about 64% appearing once. Concerning this clonotype itself: Its antigen remains unidentified.

Germline values: CDR1 ENHRY, CDR2 SYGVKD. CDR3 length: 13 amino acids. Between the trimmed V and J ends, which lost 2 bases and 3 bases, there was a span of 5 bases. The chain joins TRBV10-3 to TRBJ2-4; perhaps TRBD2 as D (5 bases). This receptor was obtained from a human donor with aplastic anemia. Material: sorted CD4+, CD8+, or CD8+CD57+ T cells (not recorded which) from PBMCs. CDR3 region: CAISEAGKNIQYF. The CDR3 DNA is TGTGCCATCAGTGAGGCGGGCAAAAACATTCAGTACTTC.